Listed below are T cell receptor beta chains from one sample, sequenced in a study of T cell clonotyping in hematopoietic cell transplantation. Assay: immunoSEQ multiplex PCR; the TCRdb copy retains only in-frame clones and omits some. The top ten clones hold just over 45% of a sample with under 9,500 clones, about 80% of them seen once. Sequenced here: peripheral blood mononuclear cells, sampled 180 days after allogeneic stem cell transplant. The receptor set was obtained from a female patient between 50 and 60 years old who had an allogeneic stem cell transplant from a related donor, so the T cells may come from the graft donor. Some clones in this sample may be carry-over from other donors' samples. CDR3s include the opening cysteine and the closing phenylalanine or tryptophan. The D gene is left open where the match is weak. Size is stated for part of the rows, as once, few or many counts, or as a class when the clone is expanded.

>TRBJ2-3|.|.|TRBV9
CASSVGGEADTQYF
TGTGCCAGCAGCGTAGGGGGAGAGGCGGATACGCAGTATTTT
>TRBJ2-7|.|TRBD1|TRBV7-6
CASSYAGTGPYEQYF
TGTGCCAGCAGCTATGCCGGGACAGGACCCTACGAGCAGTACTTC
>TRBJ2-7|.|TRBD1|TRBV27
CASSLVGTDPYEQYF
TGTGCCAGCAGTTTAGTGGGGACAGACCCCTACGAGCAGTACTTC
>TRBJ1-2|.|.|TRBV20-1
CSASRDGYTF
TGCAGTGCTAGCAGAGATGGCTACACCTTC
>TRBJ1-1|.|.|TRBV19
CASSIDGGYTEAFF
TGTGCCAGTAGTATAGACGGGGGCTACACTGAAGCTTTCTTT
>TRBJ1-5|.|TRBD1|TRBV15
CATSRGTAGDQPQHF
TGTGCCACCAGCCGTGGGACAGCCGGCGATCAGCCCCAGCATTTT
>TRBJ2-7|.|TRBD1|TRBV4-3
CASSQGPDRERQYF
TGCGCCAGCAGCCAAGGACCCGACAGGGAACGGCAGTACTTC
>TRBJ1-1|.|TRBD1|TRBV19
CASREQGAEEAFF
TGTGCCAGTAGGGAACAGGGGGCGGAGGAAGCTTTCTTT
>TRBJ1-2|.|.|TRBV2
CASSETSNYGYTF
TGTGCCAGCAGTGAGACATCCAACTATGGCTACACCTTC
>TRBJ1-2|.|.|TRBV4-1
CASSQDMDYGYTF
TGCGCCAGCAGCCAAGATATGGACTATGGCTACACCTTC
>TRBJ2-4|few|.|TRBV11-2
CASSSNPRRYF
TGTGCCAGCAGCTCGAACCCAAGACGGTACTTC
>TRBJ1-3|.|.|TRBV15
CATSRQVLGATIYF
TGTGCCACCAGCAGACAGGTCCTGGGGGCCACCATATATTTT
>TRBJ1-5|few|.|TRBV10-3
CAISDEGFGQPQHF
TGTGCCATCAGTGACGAAGGATTCGGTCAGCCCCAGCATTTT
>TRBJ1-2|.|.|TRBV7-8
CASSLSAGQGYTF
TGTGCCAGCAGCTTAAGTGCAGGACAAGGCTACACCTTC
>TRBJ2-2|.|.|TRBV11-2
CASSLAGTGELFF
TGTGCCAGCAGCCTCGCCGGCACCGGGGAGCTGTTTTTT
>TRBJ2-7|.|TRBD2|TRBV6-5
CASSRPGTSGNRQYF
TGTGCCAGCAGCCGTCCCGGGACTAGCGGGAACAGGCAGTACTTC
>TRBJ2-3|.|.|TRBV10-3
CAISEAVDTQYF
TGTGCCATCAGTGAAGCGGTGGATACGCAGTATTTT
>TRBJ2-3|once|TRBD1|TRBV10-3
CAISEGQGADTQYF
TGTGCCATCAGTGAGGGGCAGGGGGCAGATACGCAGTATTTT
>TRBJ2-5|once|.|TRBV5-1
CASSLSGPGTQYF
TGCGCCAGCAGCTTGAGCGGGCCAGGGACCCAGTACTTC
>TRBJ2-7|.|.|TRBV11-2
CASTHILLREREQYF
TGTGCCAGCACCCACATTCTTCTTAGAGAACGGGAGCAGTACTTC
>TRBJ1-2|.|.|TRBV19
CASSIEINYGYTF
TGTGCCAGTAGTATTGAGATTAACTATGGCTACACCTTC
>TRBJ2-1|once|TRBD2|TRBV11-3
CASSPLAGGPNEQFF
TGTGCCAGCAGCCCACTAGCGGGGGGGCCCAATGAGCAGTTCTTC
>TRBJ2-2|.|.|TRBV6-1
CATPRVPPGELFF
TGTGCCACCCCCCGTGTACCTCCCGGGGAGCTGTTTTTT
>TRBJ1-1|.|.|TRBV7-9
CASSFDSNTEAFF
TGTGCCAGCAGCTTCGACAGTAACACTGAAGCTTTCTTT
>TRBJ2-1|medium-sized|TRBD2|TRBV13
CASSDLAGMLGRQFF
TGTGCCAGCAGCGACCTAGCGGGTATGCTCGGTCGGCAGTTCTTC
>TRBJ2-7|.|.|TRBV11-2
CASSLTPGFYEQYF
TGTGCCAGCAGCTTAACCCCAGGGTTCTACGAGCAGTACTTC
>TRBJ1-2|.|.|TRBV29-1
CSAEGGVGYTF
TGCAGCGCGGAGGGGGGAGTTGGCTACACCTTC
>TRBJ1-3|few|.|TRBV21-1
CASSKRLNTIYF
TGTGCCAGCAGCAAGAGGTTAAACACCATATATTTT
>TRBJ1-1|.|.|TRBV29-1
CSVVGDTEAFF
TGCAGCGTCGTAGGGGACACTGAAGCTTTCTTT
>TRBJ2-7|.|.|TRBV7-2
CASSLSGFFDEQYF
TGTGCCAGCAGCTTATCAGGATTTTTCGACGAGCAGTACTTC
>TRBJ1-1|.|.|TRBV27
CASNQSRVLTEAFF
TGTGCCAGCAACCAATCCAGGGTTCTAACTGAAGCTTTCTTT
>TRBJ1-4|.|.|TRBV13
CASSVDGARREKLFF
TGTGCCAGCAGCGTAGACGGGGCGCGGAGGGAAAAACTGTTTTTT
>TRBJ2-2|.|.|TRBV30
CAWSDTTGELFF
TGTGCCTGGAGCGATACTACCGGGGAGCTGTTTTTT
>TRBJ1-3|.|.|TRBV28
CASSPQGIGGRNTIYF
TGTGCCAGCAGTCCCCAGGGAATTGGTGGTAGAAACACCATATATTTT
>TRBJ2-3|.|.|TRBV5-1
CASRTESNTDTQYF
TGCGCCAGCAGAACGGAGTCGAACACAGATACGCAGTATTTT
>TRBJ2-2|.|.|TRBV9
CASGSRDTGELFF
TGTGCCAGCGGGAGCAGGGACACCGGGGAGCTGTTTTTT
>TRBJ1-1|.|.|TRBV6-5
CASSLPPPNTEAFF
TGTGCCAGCAGCCTCCCACCCCCGAACACTGAAGCTTTCTTT
>TRBJ2-3|.|.|TRBV11-3
CASSRRHTTDTQYF
TGTGCCAGCAGCCGTAGACACACTACAGATACGCAGTATTTT
>TRBJ1-5|.|.|TRBV30
CAWSPARVRAGQPQHF
TGTGCCTGGAGTCCCGCCCGGGTCAGGGCTGGACAGCCCCAGCATTTT
>TRBJ1-4|.|TRBD1|TRBV6-5
CASSYRDRDEKLFF
TGTGCCAGCAGTTACCGGGACAGGGATGAAAAACTGTTTTTT
>TRBJ1-1|.|.|TRBV5-4
CASSHPPGTEAFF
TGTGCCAGCAGTCACCCCCCCGGGACTGAAGCTTTCTTT
>TRBJ1-5|.|TRBD1|TRBV2
CASSGGQLGNQPQHF
TGTGCCAGCAGTGGGGGACAGCTAGGCAATCAGCCCCAGCATTTT
>TRBJ1-2|.|.|TRBV4-3
CASSQGNYGYTF
TGCGCCAGCAGCCAGGGGAACTATGGCTACACCTTC
>TRBJ2-7|.|.|TRBV9
CASSPKTGNTRHEQYF
TGTGCCAGCAGCCCTAAGACAGGAAATACCCGGCACGAGCAGTACTTC
>TRBJ2-2|.|.|TRBV29-1
CSVGRTQANTGELFF
TGCAGCGTTGGGCGGACACAGGCGAACACCGGGGAGCTGTTTTTT
>TRBJ1-1|.|.|TRBV11-3
CASSSRGGKGMNTEAFF
TGTGCCAGCAGCTCCCGAGGGGGGAAGGGGATGAACACTGAAGCTTTCTTT
>TRBJ1-6|.|.|TRBV4-1
CASSQDNNPNSPLHF
TGCGCCAGCAGCCAAGATAACAACCCGAATTCACCCCTCCACTTT
>TRBJ1-2|.|.|TRBV19
CATRTYALSGEGYGYTF
TGTGCCACCCGCACTTATGCTCTCTCAGGGGAAGGTTATGGCTACACCTTC
>TRBJ1-2|.|TRBD1|TRBV29-1
CSVLLTGQGMGYTF
TGCAGCGTACTGTTGACGGGACAGGGAATGGGCTACACCTTC
>TRBJ1-2|few|.|TRBV4-3
CASSQDNLYGGWGYTF
TGCGCCAGCAGCCAAGATAATCTTTACGGGGGATGGGGCTACACCTTC